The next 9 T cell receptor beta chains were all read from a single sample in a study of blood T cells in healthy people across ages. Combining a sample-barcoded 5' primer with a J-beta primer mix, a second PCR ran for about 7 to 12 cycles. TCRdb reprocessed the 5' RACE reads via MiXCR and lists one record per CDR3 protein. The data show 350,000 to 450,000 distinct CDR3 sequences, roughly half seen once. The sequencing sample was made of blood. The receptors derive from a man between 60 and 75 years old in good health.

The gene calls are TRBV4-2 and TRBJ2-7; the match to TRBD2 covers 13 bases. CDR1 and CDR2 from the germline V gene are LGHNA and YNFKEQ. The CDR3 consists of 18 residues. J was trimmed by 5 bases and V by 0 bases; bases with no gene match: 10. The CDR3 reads CASSQDGTSGAPGDEQYF. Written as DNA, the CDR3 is TGTGCCAGCAGCCAAGATGGGACTAGCGGGGCACCTGGCGACGAGCAGTACTTC.

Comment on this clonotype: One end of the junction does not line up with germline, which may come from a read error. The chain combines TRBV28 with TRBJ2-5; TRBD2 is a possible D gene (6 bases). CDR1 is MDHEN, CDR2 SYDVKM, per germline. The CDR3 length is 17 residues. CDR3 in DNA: TGTGCCGGCAGTTTACAAGACGCGGGACGGGACCGCCGGGGGCAGTACTTC. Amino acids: CAGSLQDAGRDRRGQYF.

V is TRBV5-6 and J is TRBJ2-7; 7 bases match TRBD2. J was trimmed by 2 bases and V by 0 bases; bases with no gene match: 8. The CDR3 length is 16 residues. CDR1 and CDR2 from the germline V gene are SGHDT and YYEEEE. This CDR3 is CASSLGEGTDTYEQYF. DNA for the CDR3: TGTGCCAGCAGCTTGGGGGAGGGGACGGACACCTACGAGCAGTACTTC.

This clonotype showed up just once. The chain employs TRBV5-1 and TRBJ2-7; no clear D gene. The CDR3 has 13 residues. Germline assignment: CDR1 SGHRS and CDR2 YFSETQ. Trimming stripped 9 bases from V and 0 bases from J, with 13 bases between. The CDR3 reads CANSGTDSYEQYF. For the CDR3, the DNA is TGCGCCAACTCCGGTACAGACTCCTACGAGCAGTACTTC.

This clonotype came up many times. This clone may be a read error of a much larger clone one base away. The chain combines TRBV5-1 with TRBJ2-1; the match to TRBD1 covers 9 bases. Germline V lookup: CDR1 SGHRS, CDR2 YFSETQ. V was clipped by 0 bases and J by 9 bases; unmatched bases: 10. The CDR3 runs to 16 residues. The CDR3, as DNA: TGCGCCAGCAGCTTGGGAGCGAGGGACAGGGTCGGTGAGCAGTTCTTC. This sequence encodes CASSLGARDRVGEQFF. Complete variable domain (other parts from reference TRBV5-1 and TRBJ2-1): KAGVTQTPRYLIKTRGQQVTLSCSPISGHRSVSWYQQTPGQGLQFLFEYFSETQRNKGNFPGRFSGRQFSNSRSEMNVSTLELGDSALYLCASSLGARDRVGEQFFGPGTRLTVL.

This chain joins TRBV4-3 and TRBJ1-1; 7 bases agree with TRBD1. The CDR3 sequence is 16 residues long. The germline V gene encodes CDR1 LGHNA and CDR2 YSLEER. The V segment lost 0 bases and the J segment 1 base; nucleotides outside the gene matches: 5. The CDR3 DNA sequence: TGCGCCAGCAGCCAAGAGTTCAGGGGGGGGAACACTGAAGCTTTCTTT. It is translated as CASSQEFRGGNTEAFF.

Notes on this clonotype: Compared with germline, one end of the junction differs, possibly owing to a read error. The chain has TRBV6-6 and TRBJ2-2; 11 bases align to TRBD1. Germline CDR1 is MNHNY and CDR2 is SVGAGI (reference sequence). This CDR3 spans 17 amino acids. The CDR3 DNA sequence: TGTGCCAGCAGTTACTCGAGGACAGGGGGCAGTACCGAGGAGCTGTTTTTT. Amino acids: CASSYSRTGGSTEELFF.

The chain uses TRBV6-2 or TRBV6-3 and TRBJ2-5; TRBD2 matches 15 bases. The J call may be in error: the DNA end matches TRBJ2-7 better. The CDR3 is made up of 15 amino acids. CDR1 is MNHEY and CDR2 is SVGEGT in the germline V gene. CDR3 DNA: TGTGCCAGCAGTTTGGGACTAGCGGGAGGCCACGAGCAGTACTTC. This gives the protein CASSLGLAGGHEQYF.

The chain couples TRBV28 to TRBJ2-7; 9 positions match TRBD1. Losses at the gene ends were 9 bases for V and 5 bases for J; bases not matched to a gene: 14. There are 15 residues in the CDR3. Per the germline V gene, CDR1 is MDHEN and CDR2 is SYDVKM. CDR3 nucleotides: TGTGCCAGTGGGTTCACAGGGGACAGGGCTGACGAGCAGTACTTC. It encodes CASGFTGDRADEQYF.